Given below is one T cell receptor (beta chain) in context. The clone's antigen remains unknown. Nothing much larger sits one base from this clone, and base qualities are not available. The donors were healthy, HIV-negative adults with no recently reported acute infections or vaccinations. All donors were Caucasian adults living in Nashville, Tennessee, USA. CD4+ T cells were enriched through magnetic negative selection, after which naive cells were positively selected on CD45RA and the remaining negative fraction served as the memory subset. Blood was obtained by leukapheresis, after which PBMCs were separated by Ficoll-Histopaque density gradient centrifugation and cryopreserved in liquid nitrogen vapor phase. Purity and quantity of every magnetically sorted T cell population were checked by analytical flow cytometry. From each sorted fraction, genomic DNA was isolated and quantified by UV absorbance on a Nanodrop 2000c.

These data belong to a study of shared clonotypes between healthy human individuals (dated by TCRdb to 2019 to 2021). Study-wide context: A couple of women and three men aged 18 to 49 years were included in the cohort. Different laboratories and diverse techniques were used to prepare libraries and sequence TCR repertoires, to increase sequencing depth and limit assay-specific biases. To estimate repertoire size and how much clonotypes are shared between individuals, the study performed deep sequencing of blood TCR repertoires from roughly five healthy adults. Leukapheresis yielded between about 0.9 and 9 billion PBMCs per donor. For each donor, CD4 naive and CD4 memory were each given three plates, CD8 naive was given two plates, and CD8 memory was given one plate. What the authors observed across the whole study: Sharing across a handful of donors was observed for about 5% of naive CD4, about 4% of naive CD8, around 2.5% of memory CD4, and around 0.44% of memory CD8 clonotypes. Even with the large sequencing depth, rarefaction of the sorted-subset datasets indicated that sequencing was incomplete. Larger estimated clonotype richness was generally found for naive subsets than for memory subsets. Compared with non-shared clonotypes, clonotypes shared by all four sorted-subset donors had higher generation probabilities. Sampling was restricted to blood, and TCR repertoires in tissue are likely to differ from TCR repertoires in blood. Based on pairwise subsampling, the degree of clonotype sharing among donors was expected to be affected by sequencing depth. The genetic and exposure-history diversity represented was limited by the small number of donors.

CDR3 length: 13 amino acids, cysteine to phenylalanine. The kept DNA is CDR3 alone, 39 bases in frame from the first base. Via the germline V gene, CDR1 is SQVTM and CDR2 ANQGSEA. The germline ends are 12 bases apart after V is trimmed by 6 bases and J by 0 bases. Using the deep immunoSEQ assay, TCR CDR3 regions were amplified from genomic DNA by multiplex PCR. Extracted genomic DNA from each cell subset was spread evenly across all wells of several immunoSEQ 96-well plates, with each plate serving as a replicate. For sorted subsets, roughly 190 ng of genomic DNA, equivalent to 25,000 to 35,000 T cell genomes, went into each replicate PCR. Purified libraries were quantified with a Qubit 3.0 fluorometer, sized on a Bioanalyzer 2100, and re-quantified with the KAPA Library Quantification kit. Every immunoSEQ 96-well plate was sequenced on a dedicated single-read 150-cycle Illumina NextSeq 550 flow cell. As for the authors' bioinformatics: Because the immunoSEQ output included only junctional sequences and no quality scores, the filtering could not be the same as the filtering used for full-length reads. Sequences were annotated with PyIR, a Python wrapper for IgBLAST v1.9, and V/J genes and CDR3 were assigned using IMGT germline references. Reads were removed for weak V/J assignments (E-value above 1e-6), missing CDR3, stop codons, out-of-frame junctions, or ambiguous translated residues. V3J clonotypes were defined by identical inferred V gene, J gene, and CDR3 amino acid sequence. To compute the percentage overlap between repertoires, the number of shared unique clonotypes was divided by the size of the smaller repertoire. RTK rarefaction, the Chao1 estimator, and Recon v2.1 estimates of unobserved clonotypes were used to assess repertoire richness. Generation probabilities for all TCRbeta clonotypes obtained by the gDNA method from four donors were computed using OLGA. TCRdb holds this immuneACCESS table with in-frame rearrangements only. Some clones are missing; in checked studies, unresolved V genes explain under half, and the rest has no known cause. That table is the source of V, J and clone size, and D and trimming were worked out from the DNA. The sample has 1,400,000 or so clones on record, 98% of them singletons. Approximately 0.38% of the sample goes to the ten largest clones.

Sequenced input: naive CD4+ T cells sorted from blood. This specimen's cell subset or site label, per the study, means: CD45RA+ positively selected. The chain is made from TRBV29-1 and TRBJ2-7; no confident D gene assignment can be made. This TCR was recovered from a man aged 25-40 years in good health. The nucleotides read TGCAGCGTGACAAACACGAGCTCCTACGAGCAGTACTTC. This gives the protein CSVTNTSSYEQYF.